This record covers a single TCR beta chain. The sample comes from a study of naive CD8 T cells in extremely preterm neonates. Profiling relied on immunoSEQ multiplex PCR, and the TCRdb table lists in-frame clones only, not all of them. The table includes over 4,500 clones, approximately 97% detected once. Cord blood came from elective full-term cesareans at about 37-42 weeks without labor or membrane rupture. The CDR3 is 13 residues long. CDR1 and CDR2 from the germline V gene are MNHNY and SVGAGI (reference sequence). The V segment lost 8 bases and the J segment 5 bases; nucleotides outside the gene matches: 5.

The V call is TRBV6-6, the J call TRBJ2-1; TRBD2 matches at 8 bases. The origin of this receptor is a newborn in good health. The sequencing sample was made of naive CD8+ T cells from cord blood. Here the CDR3 reads CASGLAWDNEQFF. The CDR3 region has the DNA TGTGCCAGCGGACTAGCTTGGGACAATGAGCAGTTCTTC.